This T cell receptor beta chain was observed in a study of Ad26.COV2.S vaccination and SARS-CoV-2 variants (dated by TCRdb to 2020 to 2022). A note on the overall study: Donors in the vaccine arm were drawn from COV1001, a phase I-IIa trial of Ad26.COV2.S in healthy adults that was multicentre, randomized, double-blind and placebo-controlled. Ad26.COV2.S was administered intramuscularly at 5 x 10^10 or 1 x 10^11 viral particles, either as a single shot or as two shots given 56 days apart. The specificity and breadth of SARS-CoV-2-reactive T cell receptors after Ad26.COV2.S vaccination were assessed by TCRbeta repertoire sequencing. A total of about 30 samples were included in the TCR-sequenced set, comprising 19 Ad26.COV2.S vaccine recipients, 5 placebo recipients and 8 SARS-CoV-2 convalescent individuals. Participants in the trial were split at random into five groups of five each, receiving low-dose or high-dose Ad26.COV2.S once or twice, or else placebo on both occasions. Blinding of investigators to trial group allocation was maintained during experiments and outcome assessment.

Worth noting for this clone: There is no known antigen for this receptor. No clone much larger than this one lies a single base away; base qualities are absent. The identical CDR3 is also encoded by other nucleotide sequences in the sample.

Findings and caveats that apply to the study as a whole: After vaccination, spike-specific CD8+ and CD4+ T cell responses were reported to show substantial breadth. According to the authors, total T cell responses may have been underestimated by the TCR breadth and depth analyses. Compared with placebo recipients, Ad26.COV2.S recipients showed higher spike-specific TCR breadth (P = 0.0014). Comparing responses between vaccine doses or regimens was not something the study was powered to do. Vaccine and placebo recipients had comparable non-spike TCR breadth, which fits with the vaccine containing only spike.

The immunoSEQ Assay was used to sequence TCRbeta CDR3 regions. After extraction, genomic DNA underwent amplification by bias-controlled multiplex PCR, followed by high-throughput sequencing. The authors processed their data as follows. To quantify the absolute abundance of every unique TCRbeta CDR3 region, sequences were collapsed and filtered. T cell fraction was estimated by normalizing TCRbeta template counts to usable DNA, with usable DNA measured through amplification of reference genes found in all nucleated cells. Repertoire TCRs were annotated as SARS-CoV-2-specific by exact matching of V gene, CDR3 amino acid sequence and J gene to a known reactive TCR set. The reference SARS-CoV-2 TCR set was derived from MIRA and filtered for enrichment in COVID-19-positive ImmuneCODE repertoires, a step that removed public or cross-reactive TCRs. Based on the MIRA antigens, annotated TCRs were further analysed at the level of specific ORF or position within ORF. Depth was the summed frequency of annotated unique rearrangements, while breadth was defined as annotated unique rearrangements over total unique productive rearrangements. Group comparisons of TCR breadth used two-sided Wilcoxon rank-sum tests. Imported from immuneACCESS, the table was reduced by TCRdb to in-frame sequences with V and J called. These copies leave out some clones; in studies compared against another copy, an unresolved V gene accounts for under half, and the cause of the remainder is not known. V and J calls and clone size follow that table, whereas D and trimming were derived from the DNA. This sample is represented by 400,000 or so clones; about 88% of them were singletons. Roughly 3.5% of the sample belongs to the ten largest clones.

The CDR3 covers 13 residues, taking in both the cysteine and the phenylalanine. CDR3 DNA is the only sequence kept; it has 39 bases, read in frame from the first base. Looking up the germline V gene yields CDR1 MNHEY and CDR2 SVGAGI. Cut back by 0 bases and 4 bases, the V and J ends lie 6 bases apart. Interpreted using the paper, the treatment or condition label stands for: around 19 received Ad26.COV2.S at low or high dose, single or two shots; roughly five received placebo; per-sample allocation not given. Repertoires of vaccine and placebo recipients were sequenced from samples collected on day 63 after the first injection. In Cohort 1b, some 25 adults aged 18-55 years were enrolled at a single site in Boston, USA, between 29 July and 7 August 2020. As a vaccine, Ad26.COV2.S was a replication-incompetent adenovirus type 26 vector that expressed a prefusion-stabilized SARS-CoV-2 spike protein derived from the original Wuhan strain.

The sequence derives from a person between 18 and 65 years old who received the Ad26.COV2.S COVID-19 vaccine or a placebo. Recombination connected TRBV6-5 to TRBJ1-2, with the D gene call left open. The source material was peripheral blood, sampled in a trial of Ad26.COV2.S vaccine versus placebo. The DNA sequence is TGTGCCAGCAGTTACTCGGGAGGCTATGGCTACACCTTC. It specifies CASSYSGGYGYTF.